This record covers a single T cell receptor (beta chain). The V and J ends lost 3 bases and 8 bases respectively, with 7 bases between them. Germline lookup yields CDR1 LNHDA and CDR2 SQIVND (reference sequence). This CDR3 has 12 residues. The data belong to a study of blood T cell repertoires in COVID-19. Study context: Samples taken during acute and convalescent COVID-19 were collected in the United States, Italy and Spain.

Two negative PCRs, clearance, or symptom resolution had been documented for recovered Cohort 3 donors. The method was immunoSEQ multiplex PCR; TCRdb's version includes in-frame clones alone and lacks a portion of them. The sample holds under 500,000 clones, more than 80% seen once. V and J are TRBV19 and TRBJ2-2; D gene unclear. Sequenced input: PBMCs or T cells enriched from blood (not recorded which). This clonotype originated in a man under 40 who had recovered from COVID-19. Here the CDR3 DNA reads TGTGCCAGTAGTATGGCCCCAGGGGAGCTGTTTTTT. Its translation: CASSMAPGELFF.